This TCR beta chain was obtained from a study of T cells in localized non-small cell lung cancer. Here immunoSEQ multiplex PCR was the method, and the copy in TCRdb shows in-frame clones only, minus some. This table holds about 6,000 clones, 40% to 45% found once. The ends were cut back, 3 bases at V and 8 bases at J, with 10 bases in the middle. CDR3 length: 12 amino acids. Germline CDR1 and CDR2: SGHDN and FVKESK. Worth noting for this clone: Its specificity is not known.

Study results and caveats: Uninvolved neighboring lung showed the greatest T cell clonality, exceeding tumor. Adjacent lung had a median roughly 53 of the 100 largest tumor clones.

The chain recombines TRBV14 with TRBJ1-2; D is ambiguous. The sequences come from lung tumor tissue, collected before any cancer treatment. This sequence originates from a woman aged 40-75 years with stage II squamous cell lung carcinoma. For the CDR3, the DNA is TGTGCCAGCAGCCAGGGTCCCTACGGCTACACCTTC. This encodes CASSQGPYGYTF.